This T cell receptor beta chain derives from a study of CD8 T cells in Susac syndrome. Study-wide background: At blood draw, Susac syndrome patients were therapy-naive, on corticosteroids, or on intravenous immunoglobulin alone.

About this clonotype: Its antigen remains unknown.

General study results and limits: Across the total CD8+ repertoires, over 15 Susac-specific public clones were found. The CD8+ TEMRA repertoires yielded about five such clones.

With random hexamers, reverse transcription was performed on about 0.45 to 1 ug of RNA. The amplification used immunoSEQ multiplex PCR on TCR beta CDR3; it spanned 54 Vbeta and 13 Jbeta. TCRdb used MiXCR to reprocess the immunoSEQ multiplex PCR reads, holding one entry per CDR3 protein. The sample gives about 190,000 distinct CDR3 sequences, 85% to 95% of which show up once; approximately 0.15% is in the top ten. Germline V CDR1 and CDR2: MGHRA, YSYEKL. V lost 5 bases, J lost 7 bases, and 18 bases lay in between. This CDR3 has 14 amino acids. This clonotype was obtained from a human donor with Susac syndrome. This chain joins TRBV4-1 and TRBJ2-7; D is unresolved. Sequenced input: CD8+ T cells from PBMCs. The CDR3, as DNA: TGCGCCAGCAGCGATCTAAAGGGCCTCTGGGAGCAGTACTTC. This encodes CASSDLKGLWEQYF.